Described below is a single T cell receptor beta chain sequence and its context. These data are taken from a study of Ad26.COV2.S vaccination and SARS-CoV-2 variants. Germline V lookup: CDR1 KGHDR, CDR2 SFDVKD. The CDR3 loop spans 16 amino acids. Between the trimmed V and J ends, which lost 1 base and 0 bases, there was a span of 9 bases. Produced via immunoSEQ multiplex PCR; TCRdb's table is partial and in-frame only. The sample consists of around 320,000 clones, about 86% of them appearing once. Treatment in this sample: around 19 received Ad26.COV2.S at low or high dose, single or two shots; roughly five received placebo; per-sample allocation not given. At day 63 after the first vaccine or placebo injection, samples were drawn.

The starting material was peripheral blood, obtained in a trial of Ad26.COV2.S vaccine versus placebo. The TCR originated in a person between 18 and 60 years old who received the Ad26.COV2.S COVID-19 vaccine or a placebo. This sequence joins TRBV24-1 and TRBJ2-4; unclear D gene. CDR3 nucleotide sequence: TGTGCCACCAGTGATTTACCTCACCCAGCCAAAAACATTCAGTACTTC. Its protein product is CATSDLPHPAKNIQYF.